This passage covers 7 T cell receptor beta chains from one sample sequenced in a study of blood T cell repertoires in COVID-19. Generated by immunoSEQ multiplex PCR, the TCRdb table keeps only in-frame clones and is missing some. The sample lists approximately 300,000 clones; approximately 85% were seen once. Input material: peripheral blood. These receptors all come from a human donor with COVID-19, enrolled during active disease. The donor label of this sample is uncertain.

The chain is built from TRBV3-1 (or the pseudogene TRBV3-2) and TRBJ2-7, with 7 bases that match TRBD2. CDR3 length equals 16 residues. Germline CDR1 reads LGHDT; CDR2 reads YNNKEL (reference sequence). V lost 1 base to trimming and J lost 3 bases; unmatched junction nucleotides: 9. The DNA of the CDR3 is TGTGCCAGCAGCCAAGGGTTAGCGGTAGCGGGCTACGAGCAGTACTTC. It translates to CASSQGLAVAGYEQYF.

This chain uses TRBV3-1 (or the pseudogene TRBV3-2) with TRBJ1-3, with a weak D call TRBD1 (5 bases). Germline-derived CDR1 and CDR2 are LGHDT and YNNKEL (reference sequence). The CDR3 has 18 amino acids. The V and J ends lost 1 base and 0 bases respectively, with 16 bases between them. CDR3 in amino acids: CASSQALGGGGSGNTIYF. Written as DNA, the CDR3 is TGTGCCAGCAGCCAAGCCCTTGGGGGGGGAGGCTCTGGAAACACCATATATTTT.

The J gene is TRBJ1-3, the V gene TRBV28; no definite D call. CDR1 is MDHEN, CDR2 SYDVKM, per germline. This CDR3 is built from 15 residues. The V end was cut by 6 bases, the J end by 0 bases, with 12 bases between. The CDR3 reads CASRSPRRSGNTIYF. The DNA of the CDR3 is TGTGCCAGCAGGTCCCCTAGACGCTCTGGAAACACCATATATTTT.

This clone was seen once. The rearrangement joins TRBV3-1 (or the pseudogene TRBV3-2) to TRBJ1-2, with TRBD1 matching over 9 bases. With V trimmed by 7 bases and J by 5 bases, 8 bases remained unmatched. The CDR3 covers 14 residues. Per the germline V gene, CDR1 is LGHDT and CDR2 is YNNKEL (reference sequence). The CDR3 DNA is TGTGCCAGCATTACCCGGGACAGGGAGTATGGCTACACCTTC. Its translation is CASITRDREYGYTF.

The chain has TRBV7-6 and TRBJ1-1; D gene uncertain. Germline lookup yields CDR1 SGHVS and CDR2 FNYEAQ. This CDR3 is 13 amino acids long. V was pared by 5 bases and J by 5 bases, with 12 bases between. CDR3 nucleotide sequence: TGTGCCAGCAGCCCCGGGAGGGCGACTGAAGCTTTCTTT. Amino acid sequence: CASSPGRATEAFF.

The V and J genes are TRBV5-4 and TRBJ1-1; D possibly corresponds to TRBD1 (5 bases). Per germline, CDR1 SGHNT and CDR2 YYREEE (reference sequence). The V end was cut by 1 base, the J end by 3 bases, with 13 bases between. The CDR3 consists of 15 residues. CDR3 nucleotide sequence: TGTGCCAGCAGCTTGAGTCGGTTCAGGGACACTGAAGCTTTCTTT. This sequence encodes CASSLSRFRDTEAFF.

This chain uses TRBV5-1 with TRBJ2-1; TRBD2 matches 14 bases. The CDR3 is 16 residues long. V lost 1 base and J lost 6; bases outside the gene matches: 3. CDR1 and CDR2 from the germline V gene are SGHRS and YFSETQ. CDR3 sequence reads: CASSLTGTSGSNEQFF. CDR3 sequence (DNA): TGCGCCAGCAGCTTGACCGGGACTAGCGGGAGCAATGAGCAGTTCTTC.